This TCR beta chain was obtained from a study of early T cells in non-severe SARS-CoV-2 infection. This clonotype was seen at least ten times. Molecules of cDNA were individually given unique molecular identifiers that were attached to them. TCRdb itself ran the 5' RACE reads through MiXCR, one entry per CDR3 protein. The sample has under 100,000 distinct CDR3 sequences; around 10% are singletons. V lost 0 bases, J lost 5 bases, and 11 bases lay in between. This CDR3 is built from 14 residues. Germline V gene sequence: CDR1 LGHDT, CDR2 YNNKEL (reference sequence). Material for sequencing was whole blood. The rearrangement uses TRBV3-1 and TRBJ2-7; D perhaps matches TRBD1 (5 bases). The receptor was isolated from an adult who was a healthcare worker with PCR-confirmed SARS-CoV-2 infection or an uninfected control (not recorded which). In DNA form, the CDR3 reads TGTGCCAGCAGCCAAGAATGGACAAAAGACGAGCAGTACTTC. Its protein is CASSQEWTKDEQYF.